The entry below gives a single T cell receptor beta chain sequence along with its context. As yet, its antigen is unknown. The data belong to a study of OX40 agonist ivuxolimab in advanced cancers. Whole-study findings and limits: Among the lowest peripheral clonal expansion occurred in 0.1-3.0 mg/kg partial responders. Among T cells, CD8+ cells averaged more expanded clones than CD4+ cells.

The method was immunoSEQ multiplex PCR; TCRdb's version includes in-frame clones alone and lacks a portion of them. Here the sample spans roughly 95,000 clones, approximately 84% being singletons. CDR3 length equals 13 residues. The material was CD4+ or CD8+ T cells sorted from blood, obtained in a trial of the OX40 agonist ivuxolimab. The clonotype originates from an adult with an advanced solid tumor such as melanoma, head and neck, liver or kidney cancer. The chain recombines TRBV21-1 with TRBJ1-5. TRBV21-1 corresponds to a pseudogene. The CDR3 region has the DNA TGTGCCAGCAGCCTCCGGGGACTGGGGCCCCAGCATTTT. It yields the protein CASSLRGLGPQHF.